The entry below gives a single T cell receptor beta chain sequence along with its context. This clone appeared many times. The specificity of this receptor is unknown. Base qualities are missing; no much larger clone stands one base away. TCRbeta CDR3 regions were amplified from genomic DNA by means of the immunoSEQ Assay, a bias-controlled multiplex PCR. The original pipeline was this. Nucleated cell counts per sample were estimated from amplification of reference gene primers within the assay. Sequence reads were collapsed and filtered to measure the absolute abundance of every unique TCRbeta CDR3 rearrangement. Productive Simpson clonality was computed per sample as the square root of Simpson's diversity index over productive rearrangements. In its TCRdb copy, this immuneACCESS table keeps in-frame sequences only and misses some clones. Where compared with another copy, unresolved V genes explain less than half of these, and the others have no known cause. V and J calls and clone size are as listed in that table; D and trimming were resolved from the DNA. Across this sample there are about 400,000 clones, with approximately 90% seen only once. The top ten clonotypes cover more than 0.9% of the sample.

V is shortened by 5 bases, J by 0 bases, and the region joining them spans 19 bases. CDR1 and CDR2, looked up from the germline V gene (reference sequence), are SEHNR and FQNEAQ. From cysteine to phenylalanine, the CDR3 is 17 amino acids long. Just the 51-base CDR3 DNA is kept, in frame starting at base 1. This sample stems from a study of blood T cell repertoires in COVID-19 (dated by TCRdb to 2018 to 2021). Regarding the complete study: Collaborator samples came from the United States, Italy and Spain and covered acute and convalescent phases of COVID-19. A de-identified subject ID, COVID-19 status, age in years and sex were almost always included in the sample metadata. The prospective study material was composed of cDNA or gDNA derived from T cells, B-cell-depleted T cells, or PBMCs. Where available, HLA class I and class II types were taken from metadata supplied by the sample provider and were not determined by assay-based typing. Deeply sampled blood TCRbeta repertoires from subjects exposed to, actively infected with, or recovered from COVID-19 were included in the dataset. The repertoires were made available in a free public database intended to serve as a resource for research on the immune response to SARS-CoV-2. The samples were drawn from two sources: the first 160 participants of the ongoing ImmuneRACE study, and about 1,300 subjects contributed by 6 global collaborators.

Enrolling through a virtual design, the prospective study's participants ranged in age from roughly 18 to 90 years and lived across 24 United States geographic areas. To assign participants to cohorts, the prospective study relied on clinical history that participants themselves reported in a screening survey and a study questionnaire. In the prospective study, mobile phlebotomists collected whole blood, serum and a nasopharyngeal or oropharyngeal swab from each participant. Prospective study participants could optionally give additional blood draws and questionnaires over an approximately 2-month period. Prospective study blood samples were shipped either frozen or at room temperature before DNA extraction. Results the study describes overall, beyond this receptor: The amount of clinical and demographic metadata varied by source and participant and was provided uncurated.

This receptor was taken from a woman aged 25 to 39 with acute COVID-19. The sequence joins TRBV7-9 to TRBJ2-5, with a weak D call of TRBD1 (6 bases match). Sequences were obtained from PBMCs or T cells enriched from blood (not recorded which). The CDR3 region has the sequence CASSPGEGQIDQETQYF. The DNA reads TGTGCCAGCAGCCCCGGGGAAGGACAGATCGACCAAGAGACCCAGTACTTC.